The 28 T cell receptor beta chains reported below all come from one sample, sequenced in a study of blood T cell repertoires in COVID-19. Clones were sequenced by immunoSEQ multiplex PCR, and TCRdb holds only the in-frame ones, with some missing. The profile shows about 350,000 clones, approximately 89% of them singletons. Sequencing was done on a sample of peripheral blood. The receptors here all came from a woman younger than 35 who had recovered from COVID-19.

The chain's CDR3 is CASSYSIEANEKLFF. CDR3 in DNA: TGTGCCAGCAGTTACTCGATTGAGGCAAATGAAAAACTGTTTTTT. This chain links TRBV6-6 with TRBJ1-4; no reliable D call. The V end was cut by 0 bases, the J end by 5 bases, with 10 bases between. Germline CDR1 is MNHNY and CDR2 is SVGAGI (reference sequence). The CDR3 consists of 15 residues.

This chain connects TRBV15 to TRBJ1-5, with D possibly matching TRBD1 (6 bases). Trimming stripped 0 bases from V and 4 bases from J, with 7 bases between. The V gene's germline CDR1 is LNHNV and CDR2 YYDKDF (reference sequence). The CDR3 totals 14 residues. The CDR3 DNA is TGTGCCACCAGCAGAGAACAGGGAAATCAGCCCCAGCATTTT. Translated, it gives CATSREQGNQPQHF.

The CDR3 loop reads CASIDPGHRNEQFF. As DNA, the CDR3 is TGTGCCAGCATAGACCCGGGACACCGCAATGAGCAGTTCTTC. The chain links TRBV28 to TRBJ2-1; possible D gene TRBD1, 6 bases. With 7 bases removed from V and 6 bases from J, the gap between germline ends came to 16 bases. Germline-derived CDR1 and CDR2 are MDHEN and SYDVKM. This CDR3 has 14 residues.

V gene TRBV5-1 combines with J gene TRBJ2-5; the match to TRBD1 covers 7 bases. Trimming cost V 0 bases and J 5 bases; bases outside gene matches: 7. CDR1 SGHRS and CDR2 YFSETQ come from the germline V gene. This CDR3 is 15 amino acids long. For the CDR3, the DNA is TGCGCCAGCAGCTTGGGACAGGGTGTGCTGGAGACCCAGTACTTC. Protein: CASSLGQGVLETQYF.

The chain joins TRBV24-1 to TRBJ2-6, with 9 bases that match TRBD1. The CDR3 loop spans 20 amino acids. The junction had 16 bases not matched to a gene; V was cut back by 8 bases and J by 0 bases. From germline, CDR1 is KGHDR and CDR2 SFDVKD. CDR3 nucleotide sequence: TGTGCCACCACTCCCCTAACCCGACAGGGGGAGAGCTCTGGGGCCAACGTCCTGACTTTC. This encodes CATTPLTRQGESSGANVLTF.

The chain employs TRBV6-5 and TRBJ2-4, with 10 bases identical to TRBD2. The germline V gene has CDR1 MNHEY and CDR2 SVGAGI. Unmatched junction bases numbered 8, after V lost 0 bases and J lost 9 bases. CDR3 size: 16 residues. The DNA of the CDR3 is TGTGCCAGCAGTTACTCGCGGCTAGCGGGAGTTGTCATTCAGTACTTC. Its protein product is CASSYSRLAGVVIQYF.

The rearrangement joins TRBV11-3 to TRBJ2-5, with TRBD2 matching 15 bases. This CDR3 region has 17 residues. Germline lookup yields CDR1 SGHNT and CDR2 YENEEA. V lost 5 bases, J lost 2 bases, and 6 bases stayed unmatched. The CDR3 coding sequence is TGTGCCAGCAGCCTCGGACTAGCGGGAGGGGCACAAGAGACCCAGTACTTC. Its protein product is CASSLGLAGGAQETQYF.

V is TRBV10-3 and J is TRBJ2-7, with 10 positions matching TRBD2. Germline CDR1 ENHRY, CDR2 SYGVKD. The CDR3 totals 15 residues. Unmatched junction bases numbered 8, after V lost 8 bases and J lost 1 base. DNA for the CDR3: TGTGCCATCGGGGTCAGGACTAGCGGTTCCTACGAGCAGTACGTC. Its protein is CAIGVRTSGSYEQYV.

The chain employs TRBV11-3 and TRBJ2-1; 12 bases fit TRBD2. CDR1 and CDR2 from the germline V gene are SGHNT and YENEEA. Trimming at V came to 5 bases and at J to 5 bases, leaving 4 bases not matched to a gene. This CDR3 has 15 residues. The DNA of the CDR3 is TGTGCCAGCAGCCGACTAGCGGGAGTGAACAATGAGCAGTTCTTC. Residues: CASSRLAGVNNEQFF. Full variable domain (missing parts from reference TRBV11-3 and TRBJ2-1): EAGVVQSPRYKIIEKKQPVAFWCNPISGHNTLYWYLQNLGQGPELLIRYENEEAVDDSQLPKDRFSAERLKGVDSTLKIQPAELGDSAVYLCASSRLAGVNNEQFFGPGTRLTVL.

V gene TRBV11-2 combines with J gene TRBJ2-3; a possible D gene is TRBD2 (6 bases). V lost 3 bases to trimming and J lost 0 bases, with 10 bases between them. Germline-derived CDR1 and CDR2 are SGHAT and FQNNGV. The CDR3 runs to 15 residues. CDR3 sequence: CASSFGTRSTDTQYF. DNA for the CDR3: TGTGCCAGCAGCTTCGGGACTCGTAGCACAGATACGCAGTATTTT.

The V call is TRBV11-2, the J call TRBJ2-7; D is perhaps TRBD2 (6 bases). The CDR3 loop spans 14 amino acids. V was clipped by 3 bases and J by 2 bases, with 11 bases between them. Germline values: CDR1 SGHAT, CDR2 FQNNGV. CDR3 amino acids: CASSFGGMAYEQYV. The CDR3 region has the DNA TGTGCCAGCAGCTTCGGAGGGATGGCCTACGAGCAGTACGTC.

Turning to this clone: A much larger clone differs by one base, so this may be a read error. This chain joins TRBV5-6 and TRBJ1-3; D is possibly TRBD1 (5 bases). The CDR3 spans 15 residues. Per germline, CDR1 SGHDT and CDR2 YYEEEE. The V end was cut by 3 bases, the J end by 0 bases, with 10 bases between. The CDR3 DNA is TGTGCCAGCAGCTGGGACTCTAGCTCTGGAAACACCATATATTTT. Its protein product is CASSWDSSSGNTIYF.

There are a few counts of this clone. This rearrangement joins TRBV6-5 to TRBJ1-2; weak D call: TRBD1 (6 bases). The germline V gene has CDR1 MNHEY and CDR2 SVGAGI. This CDR3 comprises 13 residues. Between the trimmed V and J ends, which lost 5 bases and 2 bases, there was a span of 9 bases. CDR3 region: CASSRDTNYGYTF. For the CDR3, the DNA is TGTGCCAGCAGTCGGGACACCAACTATGGCTACACCTTC.

V is TRBV5-1 and J is TRBJ2-1, with 10 bases identical to TRBD2. J was trimmed by 2 bases and V by 2 bases; bases with no gene match: 4. The CDR3 has 16 residues. CDR1 is SGHRS, CDR2 YFSETQ, per germline. CDR3 region: CASSFLTSGTYNEQFF. In DNA, the CDR3 is TGCGCCAGCAGCTTCCTAACTAGCGGGACCTACAATGAGCAGTTCTTC. Filled out from reference TRBV5-1 and TRBJ2-1, the complete variable domain reads KAGVTQTPRYLIKTRGQQVTLSCSPISGHRSVSWYQQTPGQGLQFLFEYFSETQRNKGNFPGRFSGRQFSNSRSEMNVSTLELGDSALYLCASSFLTSGTYNEQFFGPGTRLTVL.

The V and J genes are TRBV27 and TRBJ2-1; TRBD2 aligns across 10 bases. Germline V gives CDR1 MNHEY, CDR2 SMNVEV (reference sequence). Trimming at V came to 2 bases and at J to 7 bases, leaving 11 bases not matched to a gene. This CDR3 is built from 17 residues. The CDR3 DNA is TGTGCCAGCAGTTTAATCCCCCCTAGCGGGAGTTGGAATGAGCAGTTCTTC. Amino acids: CASSLIPPSGSWNEQFF.

This chain uses TRBV7-9 with TRBJ1-4; unclear D gene. Trimming cost V 5 bases and J 0 bases, with 16 bases left between them. The V gene's germline CDR1 is SEHNR and CDR2 FQNEAQ (reference sequence). This CDR3 has 17 residues. CDR3 protein: CASSTTAQAPTNEKLFF. CDR3 nucleotide sequence: TGTGCCAGCAGCACCACAGCCCAGGCACCAACTAATGAAAAACTGTTTTTT.

This clone has just one count. This sequence joins TRBV5-5 and TRBJ2-3; no reliable D call. The V and J ends lost 4 bases and 5 bases respectively, with 8 bases between them. Per the germline V gene, CDR1 is SGHKS and CDR2 is YYEKEE (reference sequence). The CDR3 has 12 amino acids. The DNA of the CDR3 is TGTGCCAGCAGCCCCCGTTTAGATACGCAGTATTTT. The encoded protein is CASSPRLDTQYF.

The chain is built from TRBV7-8 and TRBJ1-2, with 8 nucleotides matching TRBD1. The junction had 14 bases not matched to a gene; V was cut back by 4 bases and J by 13 bases. Germline CDR1 is SGHVS and CDR2 is FQNEAQ. This CDR3 is 14 amino acids long. The CDR3 region is CASSSGQGAYGCTF. The CDR3 DNA reads as TGTGCCAGCAGCTCTGGACAGGGCGCGTACGGGTGCACCTTC.

The rearrangement joins TRBV7-8 to TRBJ2-5, with 12 positions matching TRBD2. CDR1 SGHVS and CDR2 FQNEAQ come from the germline V gene. The CDR3 sequence is 15 residues long. J was trimmed by 4 bases and V by 0 bases; bases with no gene match: 0. CDR3 DNA: TGTGCCAGCAGCTTAGCACTAGCGGGAGGAGAGACCCAGTACTTC. Its translation: CASSLALAGGETQYF.

V and J are TRBV19 and TRBJ1-2; 7 bases fit TRBD1. The CDR3 totals 16 residues. Germline trimming cut 0 bases from V and 8 bases from J; bases unmatched to any gene: 12. Germline CDR1 LNHDA, CDR2 SQIVND (reference sequence). In DNA form, the CDR3 reads TGTGCCAGTAGTATAGATCTATCCAGGGGGAGGTACGGCTACACCTTC. Its translation: CASSIDLSRGRYGYTF.

The CDR3 nucleotides are TGTGCCAGCAGCTCCTGGGGGCCTCAGCCCCAGCATTTT. This codes for CASSSWGPQPQHF. The chain employs TRBV5-6 and TRBJ1-5; D perhaps matches TRBD1 (6 bases). In germline, CDR1 is SGHDT, CDR2 YYEEEE. Trimming stripped 3 bases from V and 6 bases from J, with 10 bases between. The length of the CDR3 is 13 residues.

The chain links TRBV10-2 to TRBJ2-4; weak D call: TRBD2 (6 bases). V lost 0 bases and J 6 bases, leaving 15 bases between the germline ends. The germline CDR1 and CDR2 sequences are WSHSY and SAAADI. The CDR3 contains 16 residues. CDR3 sequence: CASSESWRVRPNIQYF. CDR3 coding DNA: TGCGCCAGCAGTGAGTCATGGAGGGTAAGGCCAAACATTCAGTACTTC.

The chain links TRBV4-3 to TRBJ1-1; D ambiguous. Germline CDR1 LGHNA, CDR2 YSLEER. The CDR3 is 12 amino acids. The germline V and J ends were trimmed by 3 bases and 5 bases, with 7 bases remaining between them. The CDR3 DNA sequence: TGCGCCAGCAGCCATTCGGGGACTGAAGCTTTCTTT. Its protein is CASSHSGTEAFF.

The rearrangement joins TRBV12-3 or TRBV12-4 to TRBJ1-4, with 8 bases that match TRBD1. Germline trimming cut 6 bases from V and 14 bases from J; bases unmatched to any gene: 8. The CDR3 sequence is 12 residues long. CDR3 in DNA: TGTGCCAGCAGCCCGGGACAGGCCTTGCTGTTTTTT. This translates into CASSPGQALLFF.

The chain links TRBV5-4 to TRBJ2-1, with D hard to call. Trimming left V 4 bases short and J 0 bases short, with 20 bases between. CDR1 is SGHNT and CDR2 is YYREEE in the germline V gene (reference sequence). This CDR3 comprises 18 residues. CDR3 protein: CASSPDTELLRSYNEQFF. CDR3 nucleotide sequence: TGTGCCAGCAGCCCCGACACCGAGCTCTTACGCTCCTACAATGAGCAGTTCTTC.

The J gene is TRBJ1-2, the V gene TRBV7-2, with D maybe TRBD1 (5 bases). Deletions cut 1 base from V and 8 bases from J, with 11 bases between. This CDR3 has 13 amino acids. The V gene's germline CDR1 is SGHTA and CDR2 FQGNSA. CDR3 nucleotides: TGTGCCAGCAGCTTAGGGGGCTATGTAGGCTACACCTTC. The encoded protein is CASSLGGYVGYTF.

The J gene is TRBJ1-1, the V gene TRBV6-2 or TRBV6-3; D is ambiguous. V was shortened by 6 bases and J by 8 bases, with 13 bases between the two germline ends. The CDR3 covers 12 residues. Germline V gene data show CDR1 as MNHEY and CDR2 as SVGEGT. This CDR3 reads CASSKENKEAFF. Written as DNA, the CDR3 is TGTGCCAGCAGCAAGGAGAACAAGGAAGCTTTCTTT.

The gene calls are TRBV2 and TRBJ2-5; D is perhaps TRBD1 (6 bases). Germline-derived CDR1 and CDR2 are SNHLY and FYNNEI. The CDR3 totals 11 residues. V lost 7 bases to trimming and J lost 4 bases, with 7 bases between them. The CDR3 DNA follows: TGTGCCAGCATACAGGGAGAGACCCAGTACTTC. The encoded protein is CASIQGETQYF. The whole variable domain, filled in from reference TRBV2 and TRBJ2-5, reads EPEVTQTPSHQVTQMGQEVILRCVPISNHLYFYWYRQILGQKVEFLVSFYNNEISEKSEIFDDQFSVERPDGSNFTLKIRSTKLEDSAMYFCASIQGETQYFGPGTRLLVL.